This T cell receptor (beta chain) is from a study of regulatory T cells in long-lasting Graves disease. Study results and caveats: It was in persistent disease that TRBV28, TRBJ1-2 and TRBJ2-5 were favored. It was possible that the small sample size reduced accuracy.

This clonotype was seen a few times. Its antigen is currently unknown. Germline CDR1 and CDR2: SNHLY and FYNNEI. Between the trimmed V and J ends, which lost 10 bases and 8 bases, there was a span of 20 bases. The CDR3 has 13 amino acids. Time point described: persistent/refractory GD, antithyroid drugs over 5 years with positive TRAb. PBMC-derived RNA was used for the TCR library. Through Arm-PCR of CDR3 regions and iRepertoire HTBI primers, TCR beta libraries were built. TCRdb re-called the multiplex PCR reads through MiXCR, storing one row per CDR3 protein. The table records about 660,000 distinct CDR3 sequences, approximately 31% of them present only once.

This rearrangement joins TRBV2 to TRBJ1-2, with a possible D match to TRBD1 (5 bases). This sequence originates from a female donor with Graves disease. The sequencing used peripheral blood mononuclear cells (PBMCs), collected when the disease was refractory, from a patient treated with antithyroid drugs. The CDR3: CAMRPGTLGGYTF. The CDR3 coding sequence is TGTGCCATGCGACCCGGGACCCTCGGGGGCTACACCTTC.